Shown below are 10 T cell receptor beta chains from a single sample sequenced in a study of T cell responses to AZD1222 COVID-19 vaccine. Generated by immunoSEQ multiplex PCR, the TCRdb table keeps only in-frame clones and is missing some. The sample records roughly 180,000 clones, roughly nine tenths being singletons. The sequenced sample was peripheral blood, obtained on day 0 of AZD1222 vaccination. These receptors were collected from an adult in good health.

V usage is TRBV6-2 or TRBV6-3 and J usage is TRBJ1-1; D is possibly TRBD1 (5 bases). Germline V gives CDR1 MNHEY, CDR2 SVGEGT. This CDR3 is built from 16 residues. Trimming took off 2 bases at V and 7 bases at J, with 20 bases between the two ends. The CDR3: CASSYEEEGFGVEAFF. CDR3 nucleotides: TGTGCCAGCAGTTACGAGGAGGAGGGGTTTGGTGTTGAAGCTTTCTTT.

To note about this clone: Compared with germline, one end of the junction differs, possibly owing to a read error. The chain is built from TRBV7-6 and TRBJ2-3, with TRBD2 as a possible D gene (7 bases). The length of the CDR3 is 14 residues. Germline V CDR1 and CDR2: SGHVS, FNYEAQ. The CDR3 region is CASTLGGARDTQYF. CDR3 nucleotide sequence: TGTGCCAGCACCTTAGGGGGGGCAAGAGATACGCAGTATTTT.

The sample holds one count of this clone. This sequence joins TRBV6-2 or TRBV6-3 and TRBJ1-1, with D unclear. The CDR3 runs 14 residues. Germline V gene data show CDR1 as MNHEY and CDR2 as SVGEGT. The V end lost 2 bases, the J end lost 0 bases, and 7 bases lay between the germline ends. The CDR3 nucleotides read TGTGCCAGCAGTTACGGGCGGGTGAACACTGAAGCTTTCTTT. Encoded protein: CASSYGRVNTEAFF.

V usage is TRBV27 and J usage is TRBJ2-2, with 10 bases fitting TRBD1. J gave up 5 bases and V 0 bases, and 3 bases lay outside the gene matches. Germline CDR1 reads MNHEY; CDR2 reads SMNVEV (reference sequence). CDR3 size: 16 residues. For the CDR3, the DNA is TGTGCCAGCAGTTTATCGGGGACAGGGGCTACCGGGGAGCTGTTTTTT. As protein: CASSLSGTGATGELFF.

This sequence joins TRBV21-1 and TRBJ1-4. TRBV21-1 is a documented pseudogene. The CDR3 sequence is 16 residues long. In nucleotides, the CDR3 is TGTGCCAGCAGCAAAGCCAGGAGTAGGACTAATGAAAAACTGTTTTTT. Its translation is CASSKARSRTNEKLFF.

V is TRBV15 and J is TRBJ2-1; 10 nucleotides align to TRBD1. The length of the CDR3 is 15 residues. The V gene end was trimmed by 1 base and the J gene end by 8 bases; junction bases not matched to a gene: 5. CDR1 LNHNV and CDR2 YYDKDF come from the germline V gene (reference sequence). The CDR3 bases are TGTGCCACCAGCAGAGGTGGACAGGGGGGACATGAGCAGTTCTTC. It yields the protein CATSRGGQGGHEQFF.

CDR3 region: CATSGEPNLNTDTQYF. The CDR3 DNA is TGTGCCACCAGTGGGGAGCCCAACCTTAACACAGATACGCAGTATTTT. This chain uses TRBV15 with TRBJ2-3, with TRBD2 as a possible D gene (5 bases). The germline gives CDR1 LNHNV, CDR2 YYDKDF (reference sequence). The V and J ends lost 6 bases and 2 bases respectively, with 18 bases between them. The CDR3 has 16 amino acids.

This chain joins TRBV10-3 and TRBJ2-7, with 9 bases matching TRBD1. Germline loops: CDR1 ENHRY, CDR2 SYGVKD. The CDR3 consists of 14 residues. J lost 6 bases, V lost 4 bases, and 7 bases had no gene match. The CDR3 DNA is TGTGCCATCAGTGGGACAGGGGTGAATTCCGAGCAGTACTTC. It specifies CAISGTGVNSEQYF.

The DNA for the CDR3 is TGCGCCAGCGAACGAGGCACAGGGAGCTATGGCTACACCTTC. It encodes CASERGTGSYGYTF. The chain uses TRBV5-1 and TRBJ1-2; D may be TRBD1 (6 bases). CDR3 size: 14 residues. The V and J ends lost 7 bases and 4 bases respectively, with 17 bases between them. The V gene's germline CDR1 is SGHRS and CDR2 YFSETQ. Variable domain in full (rest from reference TRBV5-1 and TRBJ1-2): KAGVTQTPRYLIKTRGQQVTLSCSPISGHRSVSWYQQTPGQGLQFLFEYFSETQRNKGNFPGRFSGRQFSNSRSEMNVSTLELGDSALYLCASERGTGSYGYTFGSGTRLTVV.

This chain uses TRBV23-1 with TRBJ2-7; 12 bases align to TRBD1. TRBV23-1 is reported as an ORF; its role is uncertain. The ends lost 2 bases at V and 4 bases at J; junction bases unmatched: 6. The CDR3 contains 16 residues. DNA for the CDR3: TGCGCCAGCAGTCAAGCCGGGACAGGGGGCCTTTACGAGCAGTACGTC. It specifies CASSQAGTGGLYEQYV.